This entry is about one T cell receptor beta chain. Antigen unknown. The germline gene is not matched at one end of the junction; a read error may be the cause. This sample was taken from a study of tumor-infiltrating lymphocytes in primary liver carcinoma. General observations from the study: Found in all five tumor regions were only about 7-25% of top clones. Reduced overlap was seen in tumor-adjacent and tumor-blood pairs versus tumor region pairs.

Co-extraction of RNA and DNA was performed on 20-30 mg of unsorted bulk tissue. This CDR3 has 15 residues. Germline CDR1 SGHRS, CDR2 YFSETQ. Production of TCR beta cDNA used roughly 500 ng total RNA together with a constant-region primer. Investigators got TCR beta libraries out of three nested multiplex PCR rounds, done with slightly modified ARM-PCR. Researchers ran the first two PCR rounds for approximately 9 cycles each with TRBV1-TRBV30 forward primers and a C-beta reverse primer. TCRdb independently ran MiXCR on the multiplex PCR reads; one entry per CDR3 protein. Of approximately 73,000 distinct CDR3 sequences listed, 70% to 80% are singletons.

The sequence came from an older woman with primary liver carcinoma and hepatitis B virus infection. Sequencing used liver tumor tissue from sampling region 4. Subset specified: tumor region T4, right-lateral pole. This sequence joins TRBV5-1 and TRBJ1-1; 8 bases are a match to TRBD1. For the CDR3, the DNA is TGCGCCAGCAGCTCTGACAGGGGAGTGAGGACTGAAGCTTTCTTC. This gives the protein CASSSDRGVRTEAFF.